The 2 T cell receptor beta chains reported below all come from one sample, sequenced in a study of blood T cell repertoires in COVID-19. Profiling relied on immunoSEQ multiplex PCR, and the TCRdb table lists in-frame clones only, not all of them. The sample shows roughly 65,000 clones, roughly 85% of them seen only once. Material for sequencing was peripheral blood. The receptors originated from a human donor in a cohort sampled during active COVID-19.

This clone was picked up a small number of times. The gene calls are TRBV7-9 and TRBJ2-7, with D unclear. V gave up 1 base and J gave up 6 bases, with 13 bases separating them. The V gene's germline CDR1 is SEHNR and CDR2 FQNEAQ (reference sequence). The length of the CDR3 is 14 residues. The CDR3 loop reads CASSLGQAFSEQYF. The CDR3 coding sequence is TGTGCCAGCAGCTTAGGGCAGGCGTTCTCCGAGCAGTACTTC. Using reference TRBV7-9 and TRBJ2-7 for the parts outside the CDR3, the full variable domain is DTGVSQNPRHKITKRGQNVTFRCDPISEHNRLYWYRQTLGQGPEFLTYFQNEAQLEKSRLLSDRFSAERPKGSFSTLEIQRTEQGDSAMYLCASSLGQAFSEQYFGPGTRLTVT.

The gene calls are TRBV5-1 and TRBJ2-3; tentative D call: TRBD1 (6 bases). The CDR3 consists of 16 residues. From germline, CDR1 is SGHRS and CDR2 YFSETQ. Trimming left V 4 bases short and J 0 bases short, with 15 bases between. The CDR3 nucleotides read TGCGCCAGCAGCCCCGGGACAAGTCCTAGCACAGATACGCAGTATTTT. Amino acids: CASSPGTSPSTDTQYF.